A few counts support the clone carrying this T cell receptor (beta chain). Described time point: pre-sensitization, week 0. As for treatment: therapeutic diphenylcyclopropenone sensitization with weekly scalp DPC. Blood collection happened ahead of applying each patch test. V was pared by 2 bases and J by 2 bases, with 4 bases of the junction left unmatched. CDR3 length: 15 amino acids. Germline loops: CDR1 MNHEY, CDR2 SVGEGT. This record comes from a study of human T cells and chemical hapten exposure. Across the whole study: Application of 0.01% DPC to the upper back was done by patch test, with a reading at 6 days.

TCRdb fed the RACE reads into MiXCR, producing one record per CDR3 protein. Of more than 75,000 distinct CDR3 sequences in the sample, roughly 8.8% are singletons; the top ten hold roughly 4%. The input for sequencing was whole blood, taken in connection with sensitization to the hapten diphenylcyclopropenone (DPC). The rearrangement links TRBV6-2 or TRBV6-3 to TRBJ2-3; 7 bases line up with TRBD2. This receptor was taken from a woman in her thirties or forties with alopecia areata. Some clones in this sample may be carry-over from other donors' samples. The DNA for the CDR3 is TGTGCCAGCAGTTACGACGGGGGGACCACAGATACGCAGTATTTT. Translated, it gives CASSYDGGTTDTQYF.